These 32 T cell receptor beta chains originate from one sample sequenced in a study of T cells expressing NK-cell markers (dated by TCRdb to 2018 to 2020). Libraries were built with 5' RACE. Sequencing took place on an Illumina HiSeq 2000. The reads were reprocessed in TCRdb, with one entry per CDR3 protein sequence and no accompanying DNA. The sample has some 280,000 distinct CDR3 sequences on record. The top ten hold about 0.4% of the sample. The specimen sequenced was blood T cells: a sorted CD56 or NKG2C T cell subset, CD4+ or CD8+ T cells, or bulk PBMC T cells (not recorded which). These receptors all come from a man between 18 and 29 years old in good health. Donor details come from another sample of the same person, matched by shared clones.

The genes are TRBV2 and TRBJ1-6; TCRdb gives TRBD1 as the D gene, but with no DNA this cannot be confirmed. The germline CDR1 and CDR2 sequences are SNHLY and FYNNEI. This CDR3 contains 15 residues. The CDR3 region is CASSERGQGSSPLHF.

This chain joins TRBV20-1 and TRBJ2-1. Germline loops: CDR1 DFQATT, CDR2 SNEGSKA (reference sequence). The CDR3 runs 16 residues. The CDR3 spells CSARVLDSSSYNEQFF.

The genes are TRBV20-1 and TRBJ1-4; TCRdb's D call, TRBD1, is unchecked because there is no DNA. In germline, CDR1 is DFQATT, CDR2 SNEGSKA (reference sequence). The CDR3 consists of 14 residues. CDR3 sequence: CSALQGAKNEKLFF.

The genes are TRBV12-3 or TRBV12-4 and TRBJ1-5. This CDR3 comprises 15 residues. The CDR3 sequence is CASSLQTAGNQPQHF.

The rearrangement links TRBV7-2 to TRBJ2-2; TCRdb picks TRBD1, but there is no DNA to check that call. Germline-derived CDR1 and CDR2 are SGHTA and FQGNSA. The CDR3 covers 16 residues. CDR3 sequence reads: CASTPLGGRVTGELFF.

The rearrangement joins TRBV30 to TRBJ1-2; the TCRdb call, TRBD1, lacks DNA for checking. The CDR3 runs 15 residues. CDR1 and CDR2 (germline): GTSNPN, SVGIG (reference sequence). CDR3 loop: CAWSVGGQGLYGYTF.

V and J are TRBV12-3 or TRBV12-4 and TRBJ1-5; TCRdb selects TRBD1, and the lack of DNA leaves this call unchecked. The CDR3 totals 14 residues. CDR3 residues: CASSGTSGAQPQHF.

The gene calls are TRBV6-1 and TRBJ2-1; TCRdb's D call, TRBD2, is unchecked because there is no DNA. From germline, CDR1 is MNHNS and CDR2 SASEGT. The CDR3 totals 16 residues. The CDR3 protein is CASKGSRSPSYNEQFF.

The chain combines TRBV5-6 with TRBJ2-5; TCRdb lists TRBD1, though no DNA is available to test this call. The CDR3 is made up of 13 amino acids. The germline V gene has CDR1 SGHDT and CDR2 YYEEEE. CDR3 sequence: CASSFGQWETQYF.

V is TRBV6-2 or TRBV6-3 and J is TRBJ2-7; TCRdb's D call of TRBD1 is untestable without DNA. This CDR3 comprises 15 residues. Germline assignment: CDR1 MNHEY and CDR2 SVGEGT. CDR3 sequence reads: CASSTGGIILREQYF.

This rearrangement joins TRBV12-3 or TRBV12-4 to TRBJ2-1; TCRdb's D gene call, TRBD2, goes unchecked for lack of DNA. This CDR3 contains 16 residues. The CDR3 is CASSLGTRAVSNEQFF.

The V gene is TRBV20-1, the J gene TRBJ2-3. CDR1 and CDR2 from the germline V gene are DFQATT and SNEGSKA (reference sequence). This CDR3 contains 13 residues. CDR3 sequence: CSANPGGTDTQYF.

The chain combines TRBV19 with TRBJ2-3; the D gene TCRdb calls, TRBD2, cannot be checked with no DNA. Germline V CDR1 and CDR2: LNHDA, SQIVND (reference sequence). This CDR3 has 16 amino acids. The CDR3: CASSALPAEGVDTQYF.

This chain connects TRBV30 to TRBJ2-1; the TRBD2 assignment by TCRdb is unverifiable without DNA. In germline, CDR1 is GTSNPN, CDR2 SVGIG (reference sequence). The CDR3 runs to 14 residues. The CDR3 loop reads CAWSVGLAVNEQFF.

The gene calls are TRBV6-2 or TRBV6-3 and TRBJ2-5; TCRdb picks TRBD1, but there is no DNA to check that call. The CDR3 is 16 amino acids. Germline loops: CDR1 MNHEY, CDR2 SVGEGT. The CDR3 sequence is CASSYPGQGGQETQYF.

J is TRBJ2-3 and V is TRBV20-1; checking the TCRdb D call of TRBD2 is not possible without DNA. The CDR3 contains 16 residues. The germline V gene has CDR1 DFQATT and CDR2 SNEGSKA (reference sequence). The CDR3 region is CSAREELARFTDTQYF.

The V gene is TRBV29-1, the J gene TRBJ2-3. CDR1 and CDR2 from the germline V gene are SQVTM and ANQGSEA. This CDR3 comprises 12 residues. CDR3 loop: CSVEDLLDTQYF.

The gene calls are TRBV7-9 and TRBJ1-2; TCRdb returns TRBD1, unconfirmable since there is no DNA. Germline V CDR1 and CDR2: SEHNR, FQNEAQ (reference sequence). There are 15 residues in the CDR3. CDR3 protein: CASSSYRTGPYGYTF.

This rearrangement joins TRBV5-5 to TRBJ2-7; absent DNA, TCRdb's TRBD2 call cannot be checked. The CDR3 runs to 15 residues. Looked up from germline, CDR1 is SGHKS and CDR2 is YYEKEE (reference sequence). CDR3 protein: CASSRTSGSLYEQYF.

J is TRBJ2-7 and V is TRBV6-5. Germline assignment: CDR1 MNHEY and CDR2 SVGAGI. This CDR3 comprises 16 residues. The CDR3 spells CASSYTTTERTYEQYF.

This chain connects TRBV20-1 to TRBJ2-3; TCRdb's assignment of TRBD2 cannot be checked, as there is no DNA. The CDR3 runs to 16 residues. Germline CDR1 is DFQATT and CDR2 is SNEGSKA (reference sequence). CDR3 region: CSASGTSGTTADTQYF.

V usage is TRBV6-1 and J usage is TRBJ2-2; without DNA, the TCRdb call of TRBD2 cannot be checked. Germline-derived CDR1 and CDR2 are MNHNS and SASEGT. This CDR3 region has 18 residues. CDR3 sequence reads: CASSPHLGTRKGTGELFF.

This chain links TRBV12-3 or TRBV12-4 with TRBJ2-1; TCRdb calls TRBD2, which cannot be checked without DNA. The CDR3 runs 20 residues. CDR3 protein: CASSSSTSGRKNVSYNEQFF.

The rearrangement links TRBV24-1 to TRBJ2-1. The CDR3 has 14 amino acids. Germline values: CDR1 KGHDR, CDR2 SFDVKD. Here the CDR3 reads CATSDLAGWNEQFF.

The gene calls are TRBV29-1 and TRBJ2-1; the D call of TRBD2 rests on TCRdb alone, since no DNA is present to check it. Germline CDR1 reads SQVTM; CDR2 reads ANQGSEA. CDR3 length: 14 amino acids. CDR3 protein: CSVSGTPLLDEQFF.

This CDR3 is CASSLALTSGYYNEQFF. The J gene is TRBJ2-1, the V gene TRBV5-1; checking the TCRdb D call of TRBD2 is not possible without DNA. Germline V lookup: CDR1 SGHRS, CDR2 YFSETQ. This CDR3 comprises 17 residues.

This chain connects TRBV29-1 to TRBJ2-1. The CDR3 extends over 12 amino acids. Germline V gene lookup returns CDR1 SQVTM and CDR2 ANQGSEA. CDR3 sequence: CSVQLEYNEQFF.

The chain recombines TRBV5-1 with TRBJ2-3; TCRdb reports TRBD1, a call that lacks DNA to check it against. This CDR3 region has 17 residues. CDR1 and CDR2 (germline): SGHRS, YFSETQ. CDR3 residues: CASSPGLSAGAGDTQYF. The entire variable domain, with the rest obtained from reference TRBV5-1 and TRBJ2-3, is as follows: KAGVTQTPRYLIKTRGQQVTLSCSPISGHRSVSWYQQTPGQGLQFLFEYFSETQRNKGNFPGRFSGRQFSNSRSEMNVSTLELGDSALYLCASSPGLSAGAGDTQYFGPGTRLTVL.

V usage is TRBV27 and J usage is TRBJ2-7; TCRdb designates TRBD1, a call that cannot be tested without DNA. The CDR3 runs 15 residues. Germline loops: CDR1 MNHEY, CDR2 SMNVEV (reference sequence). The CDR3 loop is CASSSPTGQNYEQYF.

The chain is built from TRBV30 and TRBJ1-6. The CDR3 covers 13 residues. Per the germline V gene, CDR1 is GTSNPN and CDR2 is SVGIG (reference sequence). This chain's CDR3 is CAWRLTAWRPLHF.

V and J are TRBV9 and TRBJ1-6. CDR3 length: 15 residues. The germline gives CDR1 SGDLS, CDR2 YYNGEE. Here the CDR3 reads CASSVVTTYNSPLHF.

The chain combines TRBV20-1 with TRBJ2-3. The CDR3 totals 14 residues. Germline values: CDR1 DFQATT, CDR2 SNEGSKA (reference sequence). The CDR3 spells CSARRDPSADTQYF.